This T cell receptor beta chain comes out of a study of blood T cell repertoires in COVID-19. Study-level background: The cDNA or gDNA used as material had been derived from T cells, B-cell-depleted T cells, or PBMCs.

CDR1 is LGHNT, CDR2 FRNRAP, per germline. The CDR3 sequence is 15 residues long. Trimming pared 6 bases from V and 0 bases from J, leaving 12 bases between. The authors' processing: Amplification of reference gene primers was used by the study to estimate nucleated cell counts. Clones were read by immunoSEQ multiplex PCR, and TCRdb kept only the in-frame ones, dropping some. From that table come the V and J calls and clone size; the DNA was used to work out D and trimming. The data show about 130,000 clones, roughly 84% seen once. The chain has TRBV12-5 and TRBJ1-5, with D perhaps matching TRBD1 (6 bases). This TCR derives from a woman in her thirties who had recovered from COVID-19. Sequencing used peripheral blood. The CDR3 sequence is CASGGTTISNQPQHF. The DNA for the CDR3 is TGTGCTAGTGGCGGGACAACTATTAGCAATCAGCCCCAGCATTTT.